This is a list of T cell receptor beta chains from one sample in a study of cytomegalovirus exposure and HLA in healthy donors. The assay was immunoSEQ multiplex PCR, and TCRdb's table has in-frame clones only and misses some. Here the sample spans over 150,000 clones, 68% being singletons. The sequenced sample consisted of PBMCs. These TCRs come from a woman between 18 and 29 years old in good health and CMV-seropositive. CDR3s include the opening cysteine and the closing phenylalanine or tryptophan. D genes are given only for firm matches. Clone size, where shown, is once, few, many, or a class for clones that have expanded.

V gene,J gene,clone size,D gene,CDR3 DNA,CDR3 protein
TRBV27,TRBJ2-1,-,TRBD2,TGTGCCAGCAGTTTAGGCAGCGGGAATTACAATGAGCAGTTCTTC,CASSLGSGNYNEQFF
TRBV27,TRBJ2-6,-,-,TGTGCCAGCAGGGGGGGTTTATCTGGGGCCAACGTCCTGACTTTC,CASRGGLSGANVLTF
TRBV28,TRBJ2-5,once,-,TGTGCCAGCAGTTCTTCCGGGATCCTGGCCCAAGAGACCCAGTACTTC,CASSSSGILAQETQYF
TRBV9,TRBJ1-4,-,-,TGTGCCAGCAGCGGAGGCCCAGGACAGAGGGGTGAAAAACTGTTTTTT,CASSGGPGQRGEKLFF
TRBV30,TRBJ1-2,few,-,TGTGCCTGGGAAGGACAGAATTTCTATGGCTACACCTTC,CAWEGQNFYGYTF
TRBV27,TRBJ2-2,few,TRBD2,TGTGCCAGCAGTTCCCCACCCCCAGCGGGAGTGTTCACCGGGGAGCTGTTTTTT,CASSSPPPAGVFTGELFF
TRBV28,TRBJ2-5,-,-,TGTGCCAGCAGTTTGGGCCGACCCCAGTACTTC,CASSLGRPQYF
TRBV5-1,TRBJ2-2,-,-,TGCGCCAGCAGTACTTCAGCGTATACCGGGGAGCTGTTTTTT,CASSTSAYTGELFF
TRBV7-2,TRBJ1-6,-,-,TGTGCCAGCAGCTTAGTTTTAGCAGGGAGGGCTTCACCCCTCCACTTT,CASSLVLAGRASPLHF
TRBV19,TRBJ1-2,few,-,TGTGCCAGCTCCTACGGGGGGCGTTCGCTTTATGGCTACACCTTC,CASSYGGRSLYGYTF
TRBV2,TRBJ1-5,-,TRBD1,TGTGCCAGCAGTGAAGGGACAGGGGGCATACCCCAGCATTTT,CASSEGTGGIPQHF
TRBV27,TRBJ2-7,-,-,TGTGCCAGCAGTTCCGTAGTCGCAATATACGAGCAGTACTTC,CASSSVVAIYEQYF
TRBV29-1,TRBJ1-4,-,-,TGCAGCGTTGAGGTCGTGCGGTCAGGGAGGGGTCTGGTGTTTTTT,CSVEVVRSGRGLVFF
TRBV7-3,TRBJ1-1,-,TRBD1,TGTGCCAGCAGCTTGTCACAGGGGCCAAACACTGAAGCTTTCTTT,CASSLSQGPNTEAFF
TRBV2,TRBJ1-2,-,-,TGTGCCAGCAGTGAAGCAGCTTCTAACTATGGCTACACCTTC,CASSEAASNYGYTF
TRBV25-1,TRBJ2-7,-,TRBD1,TGTGCCAGCGCGACAGGGGGCGTACACGAGCAGTACTTC,CASATGGVHEQYF
TRBV5-6,TRBJ2-1,-,TRBD1,TGTGCCAGCAGCTTGGCCAAATGGGACAGGCACTACAATGAGCAGTTCTTC,CASSLAKWDRHYNEQFF
TRBV2,TRBJ1-1,-,TRBD1,TGTGCCAGCAGTGTTCAGGGGGCGGCGAACACTGAAGCTTTCTTT,CASSVQGAANTEAFF
TRBV5-4,TRBJ2-1,few,TRBD2,TGTGCCAGCAGCGGGACTAGCGGGGGGCCCAATGAGCAGTTCTTC,CASSGTSGGPNEQFF
TRBV7-2,TRBJ1-5,few,-,TGTGCCAGCAGCTTGTACAGCAATAGCAATCAGCCCCAGCATTTT,CASSLYSNSNQPQHF
TRBV30,TRBJ1-1,once,-,TGTGCCTGGAGTCCGGTGTCAGGGAACACTGAAGCTTTCTTT,CAWSPVSGNTEAFF
TRBV11-3,TRBJ2-5,-,-,TGTGCCAGCAGCTCGGCTGCGGGAACCCGAGAGACCCAGTACTTC,CASSSAAGTRETQYF
TRBV9,TRBJ2-6,-,TRBD1,TGTGCCAGCAGCGTGCAGGGGGCGCTTAGGTCTGGGGCCAACGTCCTGACTTTC,CASSVQGALRSGANVLTF
TRBV4-2,TRBJ1-2,-,TRBD1,TGTGCCAGCAGCCAAGAATCCCGGACAGGGATCGATGGCTACACCTTC,CASSQESRTGIDGYTF
TRBV11-1,TRBJ1-1,-,-,TGTGCCAGCAGCCGCGCGCCACCTATAGAAGCTTTCTTT,CASSRAPPIEAFF
TRBV12-5,TRBJ2-1,-,-,TGTGCTAGTGGTCCTGGGGCTTCTGAGGTCACTGAGCAGTTCTTC,CASGPGASEVTEQFF
TRBV2,TRBJ1-2,-,TRBD1,TGTGCCAGCAGTCTTTCCCGGGACAGGAACTATGGCTACACCTTC,CASSLSRDRNYGYTF
TRBV19,TRBJ1-1,-,-,TGTGCCAGTAGTATAGGTCCGCGGAACACTGAAGCTTTCTTT,CASSIGPRNTEAFF
TRBV28,TRBJ2-7,-,TRBD2,TGTGCCAGCAGTTTCCCTGGGGGGGGGTCAGCCTACGAGCAGTACTTC,CASSFPGGGSAYEQYF
TRBV5-4,TRBJ2-3,-,-,TGTGCCAGCAGCGCGGTTGGGTCCCTCACAGATACGCAGTATTTT,CASSAVGSLTDTQYF
TRBV7-6,TRBJ1-4,-,-,TGTGCCAGCAGCTGGGGACTGTCTAATGAAAAACTGTTTTTT,CASSWGLSNEKLFF
TRBV5-1,TRBJ1-2,-,-,TGCGCCAGTTCCGAAGGGGTGGGGGGCTACACCTTC,CASSEGVGGYTF
TRBV7-6,TRBJ2-3,-,TRBD2,TGTGCCAGCAGCTTAGGGGCAAGACTAGCGGGGACAGATACGCAGTATTTT,CASSLGARLAGTDTQYF
TRBV7-9,TRBJ1-1,-,-,TGTGCCAGCAGCTCGTCGTTGACTGAAGCTTTCTTT,CASSSSLTEAFF
TRBV1,TRBJ2-7,-,-,TGCACCAGCAGCCGAGCCGGCAGGCTTTTTCAGTACGAGCAGTACTTC,CTSSRAGRLFQYEQYF
TRBV4-3,TRBJ2-5,-,TRBD2,TGCGCCAGCAGCCAAGATAATATCGCTAGCGGGGGGGCTCAGTACTTC,CASSQDNIASGGAQYF
TRBV30,TRBJ1-2,-,-,TGTGCCTGGAGTCCCGGGGAGGGCTACACCTTC,CAWSPGEGYTF
TRBV15,TRBJ1-6,-,-,TGTGCCACCAGCAGAGTTTCAGGGTCGTATAATTCACCCCTCCACTTT,CATSRVSGSYNSPLHF
TRBV7-9,TRBJ2-1,-,TRBD2,TGTGCCAGCAGAGCTAGCGGGAGCTCCTACAATGAGCAGTTCTTC,CASRASGSSYNEQFF
TRBV19,TRBJ2-1,-,TRBD1,TGTGCCAGTAGGGCCCCAAATTGGGACAGGGGAAGTAATGAGCAGTTCTTC,CASRAPNWDRGSNEQFF
TRBV29-1,TRBJ1-2,-,-,TGCAGCGTTTCCTTGGCGGGGGCTAACTATGGCTACACCTTC,CSVSLAGANYGYTF
TRBV18,TRBJ2-3,-,-,TGTGCCAGCAGGCCGGCGGGGCAGACAGATACGCAGTATTTT,CASRPAGQTDTQYF
TRBV5-8,TRBJ1-4,-,-,TGTGCCAGCAGCGGTACGTCAGGGCTTAGTAATGAAAAACTGTTTTTT,CASSGTSGLSNEKLFF
TRBV4-2,TRBJ2-1,-,TRBD2,TGTGCCAGCAGCCGGGGGACTAGCATCAATGAGCAGTTCTTC,CASSRGTSINEQFF
TRBV7-9,TRBJ1-2,-,-,TGTGCCAGCAGCTCCACAGGGTATGGCTACACCTTC,CASSSTGYGYTF
TRBV13,TRBJ2-7,-,-,TGTGCCAGCAGCTTAGGTCATGGCCGGACAGTTTCCTACGAGCAGTACTTC,CASSLGHGRTVSYEQYF
TRBV4-1,TRBJ2-3,-,TRBD2,TGCGCCAGCAGCCGGGACGGTAGCGGGGGGGCAGATACGCAGTATTTT,CASSRDGSGGADTQYF
TRBV28,TRBJ2-5,-,-,TGTGCCAGCAGTTCCCCTTACAGGGCCCAGGAGACCCAGTACTTC,CASSSPYRAQETQYF